These 27 T cell receptor beta chains originate from one sample sequenced in a study of CD8 T cells in Susac syndrome. Reverse transcription of about 0.5 to 1 ug RNA used random hexamers. TCRdb reprocessed the immunoSEQ multiplex PCR reads via MiXCR and lists one record per CDR3 protein. The sample holds 250,000 to 300,000 distinct CDR3 sequences, about 82% seen once. The specimen sequenced was CD8+ T cells from PBMCs. All receptors come from a human donor with multiple sclerosis.

The CDR3 region has the DNA TGTGCCAGCAGGGTACTAGCGGGAGTCTACGAGCAGTACGTC. Translating it yields CASRVLAGVYEQYV. This chain links TRBV6-1 with TRBJ2-7, with TRBD2 matching 11 bases. Trimming cost V 6 bases and J 3 bases; bases outside gene matches: 4. From germline, CDR1 is MNHNS and CDR2 SASEGT. CDR3 length: 14 amino acids.

The genes are TRBV10-3 and TRBJ2-7, with 7 positions matching TRBD1. The J segment lost 7 bases and the V segment lost 8 bases, leaving 11 bases of the junction unmatched. The CDR3 consists of 13 residues. Germline-derived CDR1 and CDR2 are ENHRY and SYGVKD. CDR3 residues: CAILDRVLREQYF. CDR3 coding DNA: TGTGCCATCTTAGACAGGGTATTACGGGAGCAGTACTTC.

The rearrangement joins TRBV9 to TRBJ2-1, with D perhaps matching TRBD2 (6 bases). The CDR3 length is 14 residues. Trimming stripped 6 bases from V and 3 bases from J, with 13 bases between. CDR1 and CDR2 (germline): SGDLS, YYNGEE. This chain's CDR3 is CASTETSNYNEQFF. The CDR3 bases are TGTGCCAGCACCGAGACTAGTAACTACAATGAGCAGTTCTTC.

This clonotype was recorded once. This chain joins TRBV28 and TRBJ2-7; TRBD1 matches at 9 bases. CDR1 MDHEN and CDR2 SYDVKM come from the germline V gene. After removal of 2 bases from V and 2 bases from J, the junction contained 4 bases not matched to a gene. CDR3 size: 15 residues. The CDR3 region has the DNA TGTGCCAGCAGTTTAAGACAGGGGGGTCCCTACGAGCAGTACTTC. It translates to CASSLRQGGPYEQYF.

This sequence joins TRBV29-1 and TRBJ2-1; 7 bases align to TRBD1. CDR1 is SQVTM, CDR2 ANQGSEA, per germline. V was pared by 1 base and J by 5 bases, with 8 bases of the junction left unmatched. This CDR3 is built from 15 residues. The CDR3 sequence: CSVEVGTAKNNEQFF. CDR3 nucleotides: TGCAGCGTTGAAGTCGGGACAGCGAAAAACAATGAGCAGTTCTTC.

The chain couples TRBV12-5 to TRBJ1-1, with 9 bases that match TRBD1. The germline V gene encodes CDR1 LGHNT and CDR2 FRNRAP. There are 11 residues in the CDR3. V trimming: 11 bases; J trimming: 6 bases; junction bases outside the gene matches: 4. This chain's CDR3 is CAARTGAEAFF. The CDR3 DNA follows: TGTGCTGCCAGGACAGGGGCTGAAGCTTTCTTT.

The J gene is TRBJ1-1, the V gene TRBV4-2; D remains ambiguous. V lost 0 bases and J 11 bases, leaving 10 bases between the germline ends. Germline-derived CDR1 and CDR2 are LGHNA and YNFKEQ. CDR3 size: 12 residues. The CDR3 bases are TGTGCCAGCAGCCAAGATCCAGACGTTGCTTTCTTT. It encodes CASSQDPDVAFF.

The chain combines TRBV11-2 with TRBJ2-5; D may match TRBD1 or TRBD2 (6 bases each). There are 17 residues in the CDR3. The V end was cut by 4 bases, the J end by 4 bases, with 22 bases between. CDR1 is SGHAT, CDR2 FQNNGV, per germline. CDR3 region: CASSSRGLGRGGETQYF. In DNA, the CDR3 is TGTGCCAGCAGCTCTAGGGGCTTGGGCAGGGGAGGAGAGACCCAGTACTTC. The full variable domain, in which reference TRBV11-2 and TRBJ2-5 provide the parts outside the CDR3, is EAGVAQSPRYKIIEKRQSVAFWCNPISGHATLYWYQQILGQGPKLLIQFQNNGVVDDSQLPKDRFSAERLKGVDSTLKIQPAKLEDSAVYLCASSSRGLGRGGETQYFGPGTRLLVL.

This chain joins TRBV27 and TRBJ2-3, with D unclear. CDR1 and CDR2 from the germline V gene are MNHEY and SMNVEV (reference sequence). The V and J ends lost 8 bases and 9 bases respectively, with 12 bases between them. This CDR3 spans 11 amino acids. CDR3 amino acids: CASGNLGTQYF. In DNA form, the CDR3 reads TGTGCCAGCGGGAACTTGGGAACGCAGTATTTT.

V is TRBV28 and J is TRBJ2-1; 9 bases fit TRBD2. The J segment lost 6 bases and the V segment lost 2 bases, leaving 5 bases of the junction unmatched. CDR1 is MDHEN and CDR2 is SYDVKM in the germline V gene. The CDR3 runs to 15 residues. CDR3 region: CASSLGLAKGNEQFF. Written as DNA, the CDR3 is TGTGCCAGCAGTTTAGGACTAGCGAAAGGCAATGAGCAGTTCTTC.

This chain links TRBV28 with TRBJ2-1; D ambiguous. V was pared by 3 bases and J by 9 bases, with 12 bases between. CDR3 size: 13 residues. Germline V gene sequence: CDR1 MDHEN, CDR2 SYDVKM. CDR3 residues: CASSFTARGEQFF. The CDR3 DNA is TGTGCCAGCAGTTTCACGGCCCGCGGTGAGCAGTTCTTC.

V usage is TRBV25-1 and J usage is TRBJ2-1; perhaps TRBD2 as D (5 bases). The CDR3 is 13 residues long. The germline V gene has CDR1 MGHDK and CDR2 SYGVNS. Trimming pared 3 bases from V and 4 bases from J, leaving 7 bases between. The CDR3 sequence: CASSDEGYNEQFF. For the CDR3, the DNA is TGTGCCAGCAGTGATGAGGGTTACAATGAGCAGTTCTTC. Combining the CDR3 with reference TRBV25-1 and TRBJ2-1 gives the whole variable domain EADIYQTPRYLVIGTGKKITLECSQTMGHDKMYWYQQDPGMELHLIHYSYGVNSTEKGDLSSESTVSRIRTEHFPLTLESARPSHTSQYLCASSDEGYNEQFFGPGTRLTVL.

Turning to this clonotype: At one of its ends the junction is not consistent with the germline gene, which may arise from a read error. V and J are TRBV4-3 and TRBJ2-7; no firm D call. CDR1 is LGHNA and CDR2 is YSLEER in the germline V gene. The CDR3 loop spans 15 amino acids. The CDR3 nucleotides are TGCGCCAACAGCCAAGATTGGCGCAGTCTCCACGAGCAGTACTTC. It codes for CANSQDWRSLHEQYF.

This chain's CDR3 is CSVAEYTEAFF. The DNA of the CDR3 is TGCAGCGTTGCTGAGTACACTGAAGCTTTCTTT. The chain employs TRBV29-1 and TRBJ1-1; D not resolved. The V and J ends lost 4 bases and 3 bases respectively, with 6 bases between them. The length of the CDR3 is 11 residues. Germline V gives CDR1 SQVTM, CDR2 ANQGSEA.

The rearrangement uses TRBV5-1 and TRBJ2-1; 9 bases map to TRBD1. The V gene's germline CDR1 is SGHRS and CDR2 YFSETQ. The CDR3 sequence is 15 residues long. Losses at the gene ends were 4 bases for V and 9 bases for J; bases not matched to a gene: 11. CDR3 sequence (DNA): TGCGCCAGCAGCCCTTTCCGGACAGGGGATCTTGAGCAGTTCTTC. It yields the protein CASSPFRTGDLEQFF.

The rearrangement joins TRBV28 to TRBJ2-7; 10 bases are shared with TRBD2. CDR3 length: 15 residues. V lost 6 bases and J lost 3; bases outside the gene matches: 8. Germline V gives CDR1 MDHEN, CDR2 SYDVKM. The CDR3 region is CASREGLAPYYEQYF. The CDR3 DNA is TGTGCCAGCAGGGAGGGACTAGCGCCTTACTACGAGCAGTACTTC.

V is TRBV4-3 and J is TRBJ1-1, with a weak D call TRBD1 (6 bases). The germline CDR1 and CDR2 sequences are LGHNA and YSLEER. Trimming took off 0 bases at V and 2 bases at J, with 10 bases between the two ends. This CDR3 is built from 15 residues. As DNA, the CDR3 is TGCGCCAGCAGCCAAGATTCGGGGGCAAACACTGAAGCTTTCTTT. Encoded protein: CASSQDSGANTEAFF.

The chain is built from TRBV29-1 and TRBJ2-1; 9 positions match TRBD2. Germline V lookup: CDR1 SQVTM, CDR2 ANQGSEA. This CDR3 is built from 14 residues. The V gene end was trimmed by 7 bases and the J gene end by 4 bases; junction bases not matched to a gene: 8. In nucleotides, the CDR3 is TGCAGCGGGGAGCGGGAGGTCCATTACAATGAGCAGTTCTTC. This codes for CSGEREVHYNEQFF.

The rearrangement uses TRBV27 and TRBJ1-2; no definite D call. There are 16 residues in the CDR3. V was shortened by 4 bases and J by 4 bases, with 19 bases between the two germline ends. CDR1 is MNHEY and CDR2 is SMNVEV in the germline V gene (reference sequence). The CDR3 spells CASSCRPGRCPYGYTF. The CDR3 coding sequence is TGTGCCAGCAGTTGTCGCCCCGGCAGGTGTCCCTATGGCTACACCTTC.

The rearrangement joins TRBV7-9 to TRBJ2-7; D ambiguous. V gave up 4 bases and J gave up 3 bases, with 13 bases separating them. This CDR3 is built from 14 residues. Looked up from germline, CDR1 is SEHNR and CDR2 is FQNEAQ (reference sequence). CDR3 sequence reads: CASSSARLSYEQYF. The CDR3 DNA follows: TGTGCCAGCAGCTCGGCGAGGTTAAGCTACGAGCAGTACTTC.

The chain carries TRBV4-3 and TRBJ1-5, with D uncertain. The CDR3 has 15 residues. From germline, CDR1 is LGHNA and CDR2 YSLEER. Trimming removed 0 bases from V and 4 bases from J, with 10 bases in between. CDR3 in DNA: TGCGCCAGCAGCCAAGATCTGGGGTGGAATCAGCCCCAGCATTTT. Amino acid sequence: CASSQDLGWNQPQHF.

The rearrangement joins TRBV20-1 to TRBJ1-2, with D possibly matching TRBD1 (6 bases). In germline, CDR1 is DFQATT, CDR2 SNEGSKA (reference sequence). This CDR3 region has 16 residues. Deletions cut 0 bases from V and 4 bases from J, with 18 bases between. The CDR3 DNA reads as TGCAGTGCTAGAGATCGTGCCTCAGGGGCCCTCTATGGCTACACCTTC. It translates to CSARDRASGALYGYTF.

The J gene is TRBJ2-7, the V gene TRBV5-4, with 7 bases lining up with TRBD2. The CDR3 covers 14 residues. The V segment lost 0 bases and the J segment 2 bases; nucleotides outside the gene matches: 2. Looked up from germline, CDR1 is SGHNT and CDR2 is YYREEE (reference sequence). The CDR3 loop is CASSLGTSPYEQYF. DNA of the CDR3: TGTGCCAGCAGCTTGGGGACTAGTCCCTACGAGCAGTACTTC. The entire variable domain, with the rest obtained from reference TRBV5-4 and TRBJ2-7, is as follows: ETGVTQSPTHLIKTRGQQVTLRCSSQSGHNTVSWYQQALGQGPQFIFQYYREEENGRGNFPPRFSGLQFPNYSSELNVNALELDDSALYLCASSLGTSPYEQYFGPGTRLTVT.

The chain has TRBV7-8 and TRBJ2-7; 10 nucleotides agree with TRBD1. Germline trimming cut 5 bases from V and 4 bases from J; bases unmatched to any gene: 5. Germline V gene data show CDR1 as SGHVS and CDR2 as FQNEAQ. This CDR3 spans 14 amino acids. In DNA, the CDR3 is TGTGCCAGCAGCAACTGGGGACAGGGGTACGAGCAGTACTTC. Its translation: CASSNWGQGYEQYF.

The chain recombines TRBV11-2 with TRBJ2-7, with 10 positions matching TRBD1. Germline V gene data show CDR1 as SGHAT and CDR2 as FQNNGV. Trimming cost V 5 bases and J 5 bases; bases outside gene matches: 9. The CDR3 covers 15 residues. The DNA for the CDR3 is TGTGCCAGCAGCCTGACCGGGACAGGGGTGAACGAGCAGTACTTC. The encoded protein is CASSLTGTGVNEQYF.

This chain joins TRBV4-3 and TRBJ2-7; 9 bases agree with TRBD1. There are 15 residues in the CDR3. After removal of 2 bases from V and 3 bases from J, the junction contained 5 bases not matched to a gene. Germline assignment: CDR1 LGHNA and CDR2 YSLEER. DNA for the CDR3: TGCGCCAGCAGCCAATCCCGGACAGGGGTCTACGAGCAGTACTTC. Its translation: CASSQSRTGVYEQYF.

The rearrangement joins TRBV15 to TRBJ1-5, with 8 positions matching TRBD1. The germline gives CDR1 LNHNV, CDR2 YYDKDF (reference sequence). The V segment lost 4 bases and the J segment 0 bases; nucleotides outside the gene matches: 8. The CDR3 contains 17 residues. DNA for the CDR3: TGTGCCACCAGCATACTGACAGGGGATTATAGCAATCAGCCCCAGCATTTT. The encoded protein is CATSILTGDYSNQPQHF.